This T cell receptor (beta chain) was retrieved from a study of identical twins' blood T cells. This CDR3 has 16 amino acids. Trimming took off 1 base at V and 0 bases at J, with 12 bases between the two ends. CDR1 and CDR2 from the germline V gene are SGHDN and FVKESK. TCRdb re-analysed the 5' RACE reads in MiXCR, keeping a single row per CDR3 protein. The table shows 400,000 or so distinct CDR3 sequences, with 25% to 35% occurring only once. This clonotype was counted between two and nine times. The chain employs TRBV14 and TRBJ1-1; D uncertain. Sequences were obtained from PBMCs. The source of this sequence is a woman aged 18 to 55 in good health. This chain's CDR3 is CASSQGYGSLNTEAFF. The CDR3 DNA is TGTGCCAGCAGCCAAGGATACGGGTCCCTGAACACTGAAGCTTTCTTT.